One and the same sample provided the 8 T cell receptor beta chains below, sequenced in a study of T cell responses to AZD1222 COVID-19 vaccine. Method: immunoSEQ multiplex PCR; TCRdb's copy keeps in-frame clones and lacks some. The data contain about 140,000 clones, over 85% of them singletons. Sample: peripheral blood, taken on day 0 of AZD1222 vaccination. Receptor source: an adult in good health.

The chain is built from TRBV2 and TRBJ1-3; D is ambiguous. CDR1 is SNHLY, CDR2 FYNNEI, per germline. The ends were cut back, 3 bases at V and 0 bases at J, with 12 bases in the middle. This CDR3 has 16 amino acids. The CDR3 nucleotides are TGTGCCAGCAGTGATTTAGGGAGAGACTCTGGAAACACCATATATTTT. This sequence encodes CASSDLGRDSGNTIYF.

The chain has TRBV7-2 and TRBJ1-2; D is undetermined. The V gene lost 1 base and the J gene lost 5 bases, with 14 bases spanning the gap. Germline CDR1 reads SGHTA; CDR2 reads FQGNSA. This CDR3 has 15 residues. CDR3 bases: TGTGCCAGCAGCTTAGACCTAAACGGTCGTTATGGCTACACCTTC. The encoded protein is CASSLDLNGRYGYTF.

V is TRBV25-1 and J is TRBJ1-3, with D unclear. Trimming took 4 bases from V and 4 from J, leaving 8 bases between them. This CDR3 spans 13 amino acids. Germline assignment: CDR1 MGHDK and CDR2 SYGVNS. The CDR3 loop reads CASSAPSGNTIYF. Written as DNA, the CDR3 is TGTGCCAGCAGTGCGCCTTCCGGAAACACCATATATTTT. Supplemented by reference TRBV25-1 and TRBJ1-3, the full variable domain reads EADIYQTPRYLVIGTGKKITLECSQTMGHDKMYWYQQDPGMELHLIHYSYGVNSTEKGDLSSESTVSRIRTEHFPLTLESARPSHTSQYLCASSAPSGNTIYFGEGSWLTVV.

The chain recombines TRBV5-1 with TRBJ2-5; TRBD1 agrees at 9 bases. This CDR3 is 15 amino acids long. CDR1 is SGHRS, CDR2 YFSETQ, per germline. Losses at the gene ends were 7 bases for V and 1 base for J; bases not matched to a gene: 8. The CDR3 coding sequence is TGCGCCAGCGTGGAGGGGACAGGGCCCCAAGAGACCCAGTACTTC. Translation gives CASVEGTGPQETQYF.

This clone was detected only once. The chain has TRBV2 and TRBJ1-4; 7 nucleotides align to TRBD1. Looked up from germline, CDR1 is SNHLY and CDR2 is FYNNEI. The CDR3 is 13 residues long. Trimming at V came to 6 bases and at J to 7 bases, leaving 5 bases not matched to a gene. This CDR3 reads CASRGGLGEKLFF. The CDR3 DNA reads TGTGCCAGCAGAGGGGGCCTAGGTGAAAAACTGTTTTTT.

CDR3 nucleotide sequence: TGTGCCAGCAGCAGACGGACAGGGGGTTCTGGAAACACCATATATTTT. Translation gives CASSRRTGGSGNTIYF. This chain links TRBV7-2 with TRBJ1-3, with 10 bases matching TRBD1. With V trimmed by 5 bases and J by 1 base, 5 bases remained unmatched. Germline assignment: CDR1 SGHTA and CDR2 FQGNSA. This CDR3 contains 16 residues.

V usage is TRBV19 and J usage is TRBJ2-2, with D possibly matching TRBD1 (6 bases). In germline, CDR1 is LNHDA, CDR2 SQIVND (reference sequence). This CDR3 contains 14 residues. With 7 bases removed from V and 6 bases from J, the gap between germline ends came to 15 bases. CDR3 amino acids: CASTPGQQAGELFF. CDR3 coding DNA: TGTGCCAGTACCCCGGGACAACAGGCCGGGGAGCTGTTTTTT.

This chain joins TRBV5-4 and TRBJ2-1, with TRBD2 matching 12 bases. V gave up 4 bases and J gave up 5 bases; unmatched junction bases: 4. There are 15 residues in the CDR3. Germline V gene lookup returns CDR1 SGHNT and CDR2 YYREEE (reference sequence). The CDR3 is CASSPWTSGNNEQFF. The CDR3 DNA follows: TGTGCCAGCAGCCCATGGACTAGCGGGAACAATGAGCAGTTCTTC.